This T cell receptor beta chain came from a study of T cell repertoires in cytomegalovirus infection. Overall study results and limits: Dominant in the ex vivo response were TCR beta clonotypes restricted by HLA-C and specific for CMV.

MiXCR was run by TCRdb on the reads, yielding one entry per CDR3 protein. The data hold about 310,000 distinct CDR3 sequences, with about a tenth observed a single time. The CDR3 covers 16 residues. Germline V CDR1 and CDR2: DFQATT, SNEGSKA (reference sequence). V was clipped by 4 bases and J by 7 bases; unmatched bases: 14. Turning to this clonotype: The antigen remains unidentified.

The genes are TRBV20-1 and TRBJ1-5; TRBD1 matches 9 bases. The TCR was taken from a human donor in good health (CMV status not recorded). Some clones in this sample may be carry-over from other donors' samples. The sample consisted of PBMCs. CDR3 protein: CSANRQLGQGDQPQHF. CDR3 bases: TGCAGTGCTAACCGACAATTGGGACAGGGCGACCAGCCCCAGCATTTT.